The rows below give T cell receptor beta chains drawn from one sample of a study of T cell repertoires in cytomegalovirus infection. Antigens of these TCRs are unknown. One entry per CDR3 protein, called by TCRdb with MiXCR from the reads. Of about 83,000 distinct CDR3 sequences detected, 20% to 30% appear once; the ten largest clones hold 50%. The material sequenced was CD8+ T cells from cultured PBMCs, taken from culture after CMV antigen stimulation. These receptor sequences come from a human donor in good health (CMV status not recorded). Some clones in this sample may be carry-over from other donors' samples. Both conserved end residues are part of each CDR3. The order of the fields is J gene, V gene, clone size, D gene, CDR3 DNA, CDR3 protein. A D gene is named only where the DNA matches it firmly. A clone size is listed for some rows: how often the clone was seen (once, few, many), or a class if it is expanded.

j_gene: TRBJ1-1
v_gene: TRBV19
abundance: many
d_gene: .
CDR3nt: TGTGCCAGTAGGGCAACGGGATCGCGAGGCACTGAAGCTTTCTTT
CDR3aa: CASRATGSRGTEAFF

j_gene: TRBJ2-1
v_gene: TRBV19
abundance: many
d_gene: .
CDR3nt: TGTGCCAGTAGTTCGACTACTGTTGAGCAGTTCTTC
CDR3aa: CASSSTTVEQFF

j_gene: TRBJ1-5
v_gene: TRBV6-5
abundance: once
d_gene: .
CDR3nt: TGTGCCAGCGGGAACGGGGTTAATCAGCCCCAGCATTTT
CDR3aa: CASGNGVNQPQHF

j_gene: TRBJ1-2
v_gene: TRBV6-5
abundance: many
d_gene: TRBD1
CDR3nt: TGTGCCAGCAGTTACGACGGGACAGACTATGGCTACACCTTC
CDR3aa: CASSYDGTDYGYTF

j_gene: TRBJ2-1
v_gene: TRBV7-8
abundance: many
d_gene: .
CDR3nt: TGTGCCAGCAGCCCCGGAGGCCGTGAGCAGTTCTTC
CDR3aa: CASSPGGREQFF

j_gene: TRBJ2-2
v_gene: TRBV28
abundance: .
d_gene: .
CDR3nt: TGTGCCAGCAGTCCATCCCCTAGCGGGGAGCTGTTTTTT
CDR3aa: CASSPSPSGELFF

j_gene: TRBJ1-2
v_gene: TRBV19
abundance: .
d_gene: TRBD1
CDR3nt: TGTGCCAGTAGGCTGACAGGGGGCTTTGGCTACACCTTC
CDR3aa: CASRLTGGFGYTF

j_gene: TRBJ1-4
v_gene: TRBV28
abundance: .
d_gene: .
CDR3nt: TGTGCCAGCAGTCCCTCGACGAGGGGTACTAATGAAAAACTGTTTTTT
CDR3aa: CASSPSTRGTNEKLFF

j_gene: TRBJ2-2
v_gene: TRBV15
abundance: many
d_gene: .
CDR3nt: TGTGCCACCAGCAGAGATATGGGGACCGGGGAGCTGTTTTTT
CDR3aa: CATSRDMGTGELFF

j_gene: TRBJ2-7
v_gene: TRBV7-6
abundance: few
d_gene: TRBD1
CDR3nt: TGTGCCAGCAGCCTACGCGCCGACAGGGGGCCATCCTACGAGCAGTACTTC
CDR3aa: CASSLRADRGPSYEQYF

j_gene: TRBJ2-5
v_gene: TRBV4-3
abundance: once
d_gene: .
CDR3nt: TGCGCCAGCAGCCAAGAAGGGTGGGAGACCCAGTACTTC
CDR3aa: CASSQEGWETQYF

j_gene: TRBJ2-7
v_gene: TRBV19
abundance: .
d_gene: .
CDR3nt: TGTGCCAGTAGTATAGGACGGAGTAACCCCTACGAGCAGTACTTC
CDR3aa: CASSIGRSNPYEQYF

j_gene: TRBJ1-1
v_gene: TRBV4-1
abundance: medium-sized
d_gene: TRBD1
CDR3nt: TGCGCCAGCAGCCAAGATGAGGGGGCCTACACTGAAGCTTTCTTT
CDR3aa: CASSQDEGAYTEAFF

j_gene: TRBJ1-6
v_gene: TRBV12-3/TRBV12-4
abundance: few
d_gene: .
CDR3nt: TGTGCCAGCAGTCCCCCCGAAGGAGTCACCCTCCACTTT
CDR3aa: CASSPPEGVTLHF